These T cell receptor beta chains were read from a single sample in a study of T cells in Graves' hyperthyroidism and ophthalmopathy. TCRdb re-analysed the multiplex PCR reads in MiXCR, keeping a single row per CDR3 protein. The data show fewer than 750,000 distinct CDR3 sequences, about 14% seen once. The sample comprised blood. Receptors originate from a woman in her 50s with Graves' ophthalmopathy. Both conserved end residues are part of each CDR3. A D gene is named only where the DNA matches it firmly. Only some rows state a clone size, as once, few, many or a class for expanded clones.

v_call	j_call	d_call	clone_size	cdr3_aa	cdr3_nt
TRBV5-1	TRBJ1-5	-	few	CASSTTPGANQPQHF	TGCGCCAGCAGCACGACACCGGGAGCCAATCAGCCCCAGCATTTT
TRBV7-2	TRBJ2-2	TRBD2	-	CASSPGLAGGGVLPGELFF	TGTGCCAGCAGCCCCGGACTAGCGGGAGGCGGGGTTCTTCCCGGGGAGCTGTTTTTT
TRBV6-1	TRBJ2-7	-	many	CASSEALRVEQYF	TGTGCCAGCAGTGAAGCGCTTAGGGTCGAGCAGTACTTC
TRBV7-2	TRBJ1-4	TRBD1	many	CASSLRGQGRGEKLFF	TGTGCCAGCAGCTTAAGAGGACAGGGGCGGGGTGAAAAACTGTTTTTT
TRBV7-8	TRBJ2-5	-	many	CASSPDTGSQTQYF	TGTGCCAGCAGCCCCGATACGGGTAGCCAGACCCAGTACTTC
TRBV27	TRBJ2-1	-	many	CASSLPRTGVTGTRFNEQFF	TGTGCCAGCAGTTTACCCCGGACAGGGGTAACCGGGACTAGATTCAATGAGCAGTTCTTC
TRBV7-8	TRBJ2-3	TRBD2	many	CASSLVAGGGADTQYF	TGTGCCAGCAGCTTAGTGGCGGGAGGTGGCGCAGATACGCAGTATTTT
TRBV6-1	TRBJ2-7	-	many	CASSYGKGSYEQYF	TGTGCCAGCAGTTATGGTAAAGGCTCCTACGAGCAGTACTTC
TRBV10-3	TRBJ2-7	TRBD2	many	CAISERTSGYHEQYF	TGTGCCATCAGTGAGAGGACTAGCGGGTACCACGAGCAGTACTTC
TRBV9	TRBJ1-2	-	-	CASSVSGPFNYGYTF	TGTGCCAGCAGCGTAAGCGGCCCTTTTAACTATGGCTACACCTTC
TRBV20-1	TRBJ2-1	TRBD2	few	CSASLAGVEDEQFF	TGCAGTGCAAGTCTAGCGGGAGTTGAGGATGAGCAGTTCTTC
TRBV27	TRBJ2-1	TRBD2	many	CASSSPPRSGSPNEQFF	TGTGCCAGCAGTTCGCCCCCGAGAAGCGGGAGTCCCAATGAGCAGTTCTTC
TRBV6-2/TRBV6-3	TRBJ2-2	-	many	CASSSRGAGELFF	TGTGCCAGCAGTTCCAGGGGCGCCGGGGAGCTGTTTTTT
TRBV10-3	TRBJ2-3	TRBD2	few	CAIRLGLAVTDTQYF	TGTGCCATCAGGTTGGGACTAGCGGTCACAGATACGCAGTATTTT
TRBV6-2/TRBV6-3	TRBJ1-6	-	-	CATGTPGANSPLHF	TGTGCCACCGGGACACCTGGAGCAAATTCACCCCTCCACTTT
TRBV7-9	TRBJ1-5	-	-	CASGFKGSNQPQHF	TGTGCCAGCGGCTTTAAGGGGAGCAATCAGCCCCAGCATTTT
TRBV7-2	TRBJ2-5	TRBD2	-	CASSLGLAGKARTQYF	TGTGCCAGCAGCTTGGGACTAGCGGGAAAAGCGCGGACCCAGTACTTC